The rows below give T cell receptor beta chains drawn from one sample of a study of T cells expressing NK-cell markers. TCRdb re-called the 5' RACE reads; every CDR3 protein appears as one record, without DNA. This repertoire includes roughly 160,000 distinct CDR3 sequences. Sequences were obtained from blood T cells: a sorted CD56 or NKG2C T cell subset, CD4+ or CD8+ T cells, or bulk PBMC T cells (not recorded which). The receptors here all came from a woman between 18 and 75 years old in good health. The CDR3 runs from the conserved cysteine through the conserved F or W.

v_call	j_call	cdr3_aa
TRBV6-1	TRBJ2-3	CASSETRGSTDTQYF
TRBV2	TRBJ2-3	CASSQPNTQYF
TRBV6-1	TRBJ1-1	CASSREGQMNTEAFF
TRBV24-1	TRBJ2-2	CATSDSNRDSTGELFF
TRBV6-1	TRBJ1-6	CASSRSGGDNSPLHF
TRBV6-5	TRBJ2-1	CASSYGRPTGNEQFF
TRBV6-1	TRBJ1-5	CASSESARGPQHF
TRBV10-2	TRBJ1-2	CASRAIGGLVYGYTF
TRBV10-3	TRBJ2-2	CAIGTSGSWNTGELFF
TRBV5-1	TRBJ1-1	CASSLSYGEAFF
TRBV6-2/TRBV6-3	TRBJ2-2	CASGGLAGPNTGELFF
TRBV14	TRBJ2-3	CASSQPGLAGVASPDTQYF
TRBV12-3/TRBV12-4	TRBJ1-2	CASSQTTGWGYTF
TRBV20-1	TRBJ2-3	CSARTTSAADTQYF
TRBV19	TRBJ2-1	CASSRLTSGRVNEQFF
TRBV5-1	TRBJ2-3	CASSPRSNVDTQYF
TRBV24-1	TRBJ2-1	CATSESGRYNEQFF
TRBV20-1	TRBJ2-1	CSAWTNWGNEQFF
TRBV5-1	TRBJ2-5	CASSLSGGRSETQYF
TRBV27	TRBJ2-7	CASSLSGQLYEQYF
TRBV4-1	TRBJ1-1	CASSQSDRVNTEAFF
TRBV20-1	TRBJ2-3	CSARGRLTDTQYF
TRBV7-2	TRBJ2-7	CASSATRSSYEQYF
TRBV7-3	TRBJ2-5	CASSPQGGETQYF
TRBV12-3/TRBV12-4	TRBJ1-2	CASSSQDRGGNYGYTF
TRBV4-1	TRBJ2-3	CASQDHQDTQYF
TRBV5-1	TRBJ1-1	CASRDFDWVNTEAFF
TRBV27	TRBJ1-1	CASSSSGTANTEAFF
TRBV7-9	TRBJ2-7	CASSLEGQGAFEQYF
TRBV10-3	TRBJ1-5	CAISAVTGTQHF
TRBV7-3	TRBJ2-5	CASSSGTVGGVGETQYF
TRBV9	TRBJ2-7	CASSVTFGSYEQYF
TRBV18	TRBJ2-5	CASSPGLGTETQYF
TRBV28	TRBJ2-7	CASSLPRTGVGEQYF
TRBV7-3	TRBJ2-5	CASSPRGTSGGWGQETQYF
TRBV9	TRBJ1-1	CASSVRDRPPNTEAFF
TRBV5-1	TRBJ2-1	CASSLGPSGSSYNEQFF
TRBV5-6	TRBJ1-4	CASSFSGAPNEKLFF
TRBV5-1	TRBJ2-1	CASSHAEPNEQFF
TRBV6-1	TRBJ2-7	CASSRDSYYEQYF
TRBV5-1	TRBJ2-5	CASSLKGMETQYF
TRBV5-1	TRBJ1-2	CASSSGGGNYGYTF
TRBV10-3	TRBJ2-3	CAISESKGRADTQYF
TRBV28	TRBJ2-5	CASGGVSETQYF
TRBV2	TRBJ1-4	CASSENQGQGEKLFF
TRBV20-1	TRBJ1-2	CSAEDATPNYGYTF
TRBV2	TRBJ2-2	CASSARLQITGELFF
TRBV28	TRBJ1-3	CASSWESSGNTIYF
TRBV4-1	TRBJ2-5	CASSQDQFLGETQYF
TRBV12-3/TRBV12-4	TRBJ2-7	CASSLAPGQTHSYEQYF